What follows is one T cell receptor beta chain and its context. What it binds is unknown. TCRdb processed the reads anew with MiXCR; each CDR3 protein has one entry. The table includes fewer than 25,000 distinct CDR3 sequences, 72% detected once. The graft donor-derived T-allo10 cells reportedly recognize host alloantigens, are anergic, and suppress alloantigen-specifically. The CDR3 sequence is 12 residues long. Germline lookup yields CDR1 SGHRS and CDR2 YFSETQ. Deletions cut 4 bases from V and 7 bases from J, with 12 bases between. The entry originates in a study of type 1 regulatory T cells. The TCR sequence derives from a human donor in good health. The sample comprised cultured T cells, either the whole culture or a sorted T cell fraction (not recorded which). Sample subset: Tr1-enriched cell product generated in vitro against host alloantigens. The V gene is TRBV5-1, the J gene TRBJ2-7; possibly TRBD2 for D (6 bases). For the CDR3, the DNA is TGCGCCAGCAGCCCGGAGGGGTGGGAGCAGTACTTC. It specifies CASSPEGWEQYF.